A selection of T cell receptor beta chains follows, all from one sample in a study of cytomegalovirus exposure and HLA in healthy donors. TCRdb's copy holds only in-frame clones and misses some; the assay was immunoSEQ multiplex PCR. The sample has about 120,000 clones; 75% to 90% are singletons. The source material was PBMCs. These TCRs come from a woman aged 18 to 35 in good health and CMV-seronegative. The conserved cysteine and the conserved F or W are not part of the CDR3 here.

>TRBV19
ASSSPPGGGSTDTQY
>TRBV6-6
ASSTDRGFNQPQH
>TRBV7-2
ASSPRQGAGYEQY
>TRBV29-1
SVEARAGYGYT
>TRBV27
ASSLRLGSYNEQF
>TRBV2
ASRQSNEQF
>TRBV7-9
ASSPSRGWYEQY
>TRBV30
AWGQMNTEAF
>TRBV5-1
ASSLAGGQYNEQF
>TRBV28
ASTKTGRTGWPYNEQF
>TRBV15
ATSKPRVMEKLF
>TRBV5-8
ASSLEQGAVEKLF
>TRBV19
ASSREGIAGKAGREQY
>TRBV12-5
ASGISGRLGEQF
>TRBV28
ASMGIQGIVSF
>TRBV6-1
ASSAQGGQPQH
>TRBV11-3
ASSQDYSGNTIY
>TRBV19
ASSIGLANEQF
>TRBV10-2
ASSATGNQETQY